This T cell receptor beta chain was captured in a study of blood T cell repertoires in COVID-19. The table came from immunoSEQ multiplex PCR; TCRdb's copy has only in-frame clones and leaves some out. The table has 150,000 to 200,000 clones, around 80% seen once. In germline, CDR1 is SQVTM, CDR2 ANQGSEA. The CDR3 runs to 14 residues. V was trimmed by 0 bases and J by 4 bases, leaving 12 bases between them. Material for sequencing was PBMCs or T cells enriched from blood (not recorded which). V is TRBV29-1 and J is TRBJ1-2; D is perhaps TRBD1 (5 bases). The TCR sequence derives from a man between 45 and 60 years old who had recovered from COVID-19. This CDR3 is CSVEEETETYGYTF. The CDR3 DNA is TGCAGCGTTGAAGAGGAGACAGAGACCTATGGCTACACCTTC.